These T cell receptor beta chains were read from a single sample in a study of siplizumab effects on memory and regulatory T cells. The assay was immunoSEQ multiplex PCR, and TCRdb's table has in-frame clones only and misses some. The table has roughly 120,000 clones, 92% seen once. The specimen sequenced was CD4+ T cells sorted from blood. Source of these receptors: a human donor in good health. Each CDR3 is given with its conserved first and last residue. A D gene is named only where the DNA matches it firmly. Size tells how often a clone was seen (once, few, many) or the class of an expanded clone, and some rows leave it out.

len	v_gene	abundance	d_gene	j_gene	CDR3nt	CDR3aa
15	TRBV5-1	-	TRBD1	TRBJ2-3	TGCGCCAGCAAGGGACAGCCTAGTGGCACAGATACGCAGTATTTT	CASKGQPSGTDTQYF
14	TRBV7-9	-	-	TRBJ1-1	TGTGCCAGCAGCCGGATGAAAGGACCGACAGAAGCTTTCTTT	CASSRMKGPTEAFF
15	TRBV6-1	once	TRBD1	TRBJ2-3	TGTGCCAGCAGTGAAGGGGGGACAGGTGTTGATACGCAGTATTTT	CASSEGGTGVDTQYF
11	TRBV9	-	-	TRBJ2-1	TGTGCCAGCAGCGTAGAAAATGAGCAGTTCTTC	CASSVENEQFF
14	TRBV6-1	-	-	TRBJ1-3	TGTGCCAGCACCTCAGAGTCCTCTGGAAACACCATATATTTT	CASTSESSGNTIYF
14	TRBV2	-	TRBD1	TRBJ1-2	TGTGCCAGCAGGGCACAGGGGGGTAACTATGGCTACACCTTC	CASRAQGGNYGYTF
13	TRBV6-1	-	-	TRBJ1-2	TGTGCCAGCAGTGAAATGTGGTCGGGTGGCTACACCTTC	CASSEMWSGGYTF
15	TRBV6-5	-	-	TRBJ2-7	TGTGCCAGCAGTTACTCGTATGCGGGCACCTACGAGCAGTACTTC	CASSYSYAGTYEQYF
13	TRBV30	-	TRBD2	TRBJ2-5	TGTGCCTTCACTAGCGGGAGGGTTGAGACCCAGTACTTC	CAFTSGRVETQYF
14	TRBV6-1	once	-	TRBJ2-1	TGTGCCAGCAGTGAAAGGGCTAGGGGTAATGAGCAGTTCTTC	CASSERARGNEQFF
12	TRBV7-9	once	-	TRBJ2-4	TGTGCCAGCAGCTTAGATCGGGGCATTCAGTACTTC	CASSLDRGIQYF
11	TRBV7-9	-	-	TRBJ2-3	TGTGCCAGCAGCTTAAGAGATACGCAGTATTTT	CASSLRDTQYF
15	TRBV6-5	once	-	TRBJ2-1	TGTGCCAGCAGTTCCGGGGGAAGCCGCGAAAATGAGCAGTTCTTC	CASSSGGSRENEQFF
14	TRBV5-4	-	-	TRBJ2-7	TGTGCCAGCAGCTTGGGGACTACTCGATACGAGCAGTACTTC	CASSLGTTRYEQYF
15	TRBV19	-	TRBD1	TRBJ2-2	TGTGCCAGTAGTGGGACAGGGTCTTTAACCGGGGAGCTGTTTTTT	CASSGTGSLTGELFF
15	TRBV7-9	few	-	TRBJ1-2	TGTGCCAGCAGCTTCACGTCCCAGGGGAAGGGTGGCTACACCTTC	CASSFTSQGKGGYTF
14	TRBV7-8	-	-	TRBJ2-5	TGTGCCAGCAGATATAGGGGAACTCAAGAGACCCAGTACTTC	CASRYRGTQETQYF
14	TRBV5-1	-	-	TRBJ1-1	TGCGCCAGCAGCTTGGTACAGGGAGACACTGAAGCTTTCTTT	CASSLVQGDTEAFF
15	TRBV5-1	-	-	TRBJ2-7	TGCGCCAGCAGCTTGTACGCGGACAGATCCTACGAGCAGTACTTC	CASSLYADRSYEQYF
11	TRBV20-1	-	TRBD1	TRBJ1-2	TGCAGTGCCCGGGACAGCTATGGCTACACCTTC	CSARDSYGYTF
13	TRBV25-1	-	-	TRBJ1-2	TGTGCCAGCGTTACTCCCGGGACCAGCGGCTACACCTTC	CASVTPGTSGYTF
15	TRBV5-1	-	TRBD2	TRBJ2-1	TGCGCCAGCAGCCTGCCGAGCGGGAGATCCAATGAGCAGTTCTTC	CASSLPSGRSNEQFF
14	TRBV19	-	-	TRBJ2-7	TGTGCCAGTAGTATTCAGGACGGAAACTACGAGCAGTACTTC	CASSIQDGNYEQYF
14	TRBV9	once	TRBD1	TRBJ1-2	TGTGCCAGCAGCGTGGACAGGAATAACTATGGCTACACCTTC	CASSVDRNNYGYTF
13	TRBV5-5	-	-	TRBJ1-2	TGTGCCAGCAGCTTGACGGAAAGCTATGGCTACACCTTC	CASSLTESYGYTF
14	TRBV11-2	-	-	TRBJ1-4	TGTGCCAGCAGCTTGCAAGCAACTAATGAAAAACTGTTTTTT	CASSLQATNEKLFF
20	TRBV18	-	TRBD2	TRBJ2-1	TGTGCCAGCTCACCCACGCCAGGGACTAGCGGGGTTGTGTCCTACAATGAGCAGTTCTTC	CASSPTPGTSGVVSYNEQFF
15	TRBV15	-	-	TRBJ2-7	TGTGCCACCAGCAGAGTCAGGACAGCAACCTACGAGCAGTACTTC	CATSRVRTATYEQYF
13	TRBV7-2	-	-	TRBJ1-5	TGTGCCAGCAGCATCCGGGGGGATCAGCCCCAGCATTTT	CASSIRGDQPQHF
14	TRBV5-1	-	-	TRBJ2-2	TGCGCCAGCAGCTTAAACGGGAACACCGGGGAGCTGTTTTTT	CASSLNGNTGELFF
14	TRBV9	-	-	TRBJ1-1	TGTGCCAGCAGCGTAGCTGGGGGGAACACTGAAGCTTTCTTT	CASSVAGGNTEAFF
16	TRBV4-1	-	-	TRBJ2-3	TGCGCCAGCAGCCTCCCTCACGGGAGTGTGACAGATACGCAGTATTTT	CASSLPHGSVTDTQYF
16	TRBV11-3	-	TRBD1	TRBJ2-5	TGTGCCAGCAGCTTAGGAGACAGGGGCGCCCAAGAGACCCAGTACTTC	CASSLGDRGAQETQYF
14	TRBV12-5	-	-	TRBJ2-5	TGTGCTAGTGCCCCTCGGGGGCTGAAAGAGACCCAGTACTTC	CASAPRGLKETQYF
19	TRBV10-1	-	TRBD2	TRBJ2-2	TGCGCCAGCAGGGGGGCGGGACAGAAAGGACTAGCGGGGCAGGGGGAGCTGTTTTTT	CASRGAGQKGLAGQGELFF